This section outlines one T cell receptor beta chain sequence together with its context. The data are from a study of cytomegalovirus exposure and HLA in healthy donors. In the PCR, 60 Vbeta and 13 Jbeta primers were used. Sequencing used immunoSEQ multiplex PCR; TCRdb keeps in-frame clones, though not all of them. The table shows about 150,000 clones, with approximately 80% occurring only once. J lost 4 bases, V lost 6 bases, and 7 bases had no gene match. The length of the CDR3 is 14 residues. Germline V lookup: CDR1 MNHNS, CDR2 SASEGT. The clonotype originates from a young man in good health and CMV-seronegative. The material sequenced was PBMCs. V gene TRBV6-1 combines with J gene TRBJ2-7; 9 nucleotides align to TRBD2. The CDR3 is CASRISGSLYEQYF. CDR3 nucleotide sequence: TGTGCCAGCAGAATTAGCGGGAGTCTTTACGAGCAGTACTTC.